This T cell receptor (beta chain) was profiled in a study of beta chain features in type 1 diabetes. V lost 2 bases to trimming and J lost 6 bases, with 16 bases between them. Germline-derived CDR1 and CDR2 are SGHTA and FQGNSA. The CDR3 is made up of 15 amino acids. This clone appeared a few times. The antigen is unknown. Study-level points and caveats: Resolution of whether HLA type affects TCRB rearrangement was not achieved here. Researchers report that Type 1 diabetes patients had moderately but significantly shorter TCRB CDR3s across all four CD4+ subsets.

The authors reverse transcribed all of the isolated RNA, so sequencing captured expressed TCRB transcripts. Profiled with immunoSEQ multiplex PCR; TCRdb holds only in-frame clones, not every one. The repertoire holds under 350,000 clones, with 7% to 9% as singletons. This sequence originates from a woman aged 18-35 years in good health. The J gene is TRBJ2-5, the V gene TRBV7-2; D perhaps matches TRBD2 (5 bases). Sequenced input: central memory CD4+ T cells from blood. The CDR3 coding sequence is TGTGCCAGCAGCTTAACTAGTAGGGTTGAAAAGACCCAGTACTTC. Translating gives CASSLTSRVEKTQYF. Supplemented by reference TRBV7-2 and TRBJ2-5, the full variable domain reads GAGVSQSPSNKVTEKGKDVELRCDPISGHTALYWYRQSLGQGLEFLIYFQGNSAPDKSGLPSDRFSAERTGGSVSTLTIQRTQQEDSAVYLCASSLTSRVEKTQYFGPGTRLLVL.